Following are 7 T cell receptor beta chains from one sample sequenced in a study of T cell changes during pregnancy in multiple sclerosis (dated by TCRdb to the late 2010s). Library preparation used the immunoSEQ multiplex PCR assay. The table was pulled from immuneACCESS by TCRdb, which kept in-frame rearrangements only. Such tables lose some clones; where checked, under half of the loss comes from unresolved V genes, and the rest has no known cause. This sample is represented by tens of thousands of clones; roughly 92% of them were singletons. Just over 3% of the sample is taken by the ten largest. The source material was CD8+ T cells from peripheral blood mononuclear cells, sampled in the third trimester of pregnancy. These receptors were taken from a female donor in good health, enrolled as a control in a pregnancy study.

As DNA, the CDR3 is TGCGCCAGCAGCCAAGAACGGTACAATGAGCAGTTCTTC. Amino acid sequence: CASSQERYNEQFF. This chain joins TRBV4-1 and TRBJ2-1; D gene unclear. Germline V gene data show CDR1 as MGHRA and CDR2 as YSYEKL. The germline V and J ends were trimmed by 0 bases and 4 bases, with 4 bases remaining between them. The CDR3 runs 13 residues.

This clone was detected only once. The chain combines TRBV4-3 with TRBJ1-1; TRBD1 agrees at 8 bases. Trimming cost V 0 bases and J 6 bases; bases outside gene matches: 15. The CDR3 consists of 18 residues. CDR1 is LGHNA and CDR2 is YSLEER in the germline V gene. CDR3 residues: CASSQDGAGRGRMAEAFF. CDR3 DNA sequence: TGCGCCAGCAGCCAAGACGGAGCCGGCAGGGGGCGAATGGCTGAAGCTTTCTTT.

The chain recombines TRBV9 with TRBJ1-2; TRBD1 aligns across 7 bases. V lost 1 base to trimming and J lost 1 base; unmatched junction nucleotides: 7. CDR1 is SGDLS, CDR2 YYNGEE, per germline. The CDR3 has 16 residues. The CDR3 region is CASSVRRDSLNYGYTF. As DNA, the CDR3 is TGTGCCAGCAGCGTAAGAAGGGACAGCCTTAACTATGGCTACACCTTC.

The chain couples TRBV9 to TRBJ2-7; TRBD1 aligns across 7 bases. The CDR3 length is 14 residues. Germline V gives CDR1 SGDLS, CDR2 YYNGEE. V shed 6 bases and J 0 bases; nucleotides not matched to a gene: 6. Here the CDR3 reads CASNSGTASYEQYF. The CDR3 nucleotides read TGTGCCAGCAATTCCGGGACAGCCTCCTACGAGCAGTACTTC.

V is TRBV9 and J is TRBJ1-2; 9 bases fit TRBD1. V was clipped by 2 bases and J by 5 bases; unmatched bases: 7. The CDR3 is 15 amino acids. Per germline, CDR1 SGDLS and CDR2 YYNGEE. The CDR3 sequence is CASSVGTGGGYGYTF. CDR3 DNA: TGTGCCAGCAGCGTGGGAACAGGGGGCGGGTATGGCTACACCTTC.

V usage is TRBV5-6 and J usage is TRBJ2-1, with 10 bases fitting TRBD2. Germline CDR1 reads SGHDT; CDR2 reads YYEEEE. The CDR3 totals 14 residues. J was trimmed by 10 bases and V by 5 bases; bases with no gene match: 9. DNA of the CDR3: TGTGCCAGCAGGGGAGCGGGGGGGCTGGACGAGCAGTTCTTC. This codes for CASRGAGGLDEQFF.

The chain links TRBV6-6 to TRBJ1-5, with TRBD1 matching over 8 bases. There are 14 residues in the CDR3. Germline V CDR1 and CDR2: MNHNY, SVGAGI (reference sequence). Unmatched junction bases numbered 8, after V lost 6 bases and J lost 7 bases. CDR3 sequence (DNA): TGTGCCAGCAGATGGACAGGGTCTGAACAGCCCCAGCATTTT. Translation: CASRWTGSEQPQHF.